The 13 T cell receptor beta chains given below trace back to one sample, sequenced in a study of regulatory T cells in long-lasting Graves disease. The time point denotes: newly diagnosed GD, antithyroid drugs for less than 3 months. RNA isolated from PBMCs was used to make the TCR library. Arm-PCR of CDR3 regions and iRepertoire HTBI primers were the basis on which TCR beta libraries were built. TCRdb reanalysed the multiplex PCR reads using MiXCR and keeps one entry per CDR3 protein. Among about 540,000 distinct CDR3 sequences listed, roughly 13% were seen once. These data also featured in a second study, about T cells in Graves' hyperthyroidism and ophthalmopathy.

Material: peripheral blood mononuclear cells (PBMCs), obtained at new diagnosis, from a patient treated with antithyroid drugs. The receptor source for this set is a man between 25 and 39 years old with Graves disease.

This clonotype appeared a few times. As DNA, the CDR3 is TGTGCCAGCAGCGTAGACGGGGTAACCGAAGAGACCCAGTACTTC. Its translation is CASSVDGVTEETQYF. The chain uses TRBV9 and TRBJ2-5; perhaps TRBD2 as D (5 bases). V was cut by 0 bases and J by 3 bases, with 12 bases left in between. The CDR3 has 15 amino acids. Germline V CDR1 and CDR2: SGDLS, YYNGEE.

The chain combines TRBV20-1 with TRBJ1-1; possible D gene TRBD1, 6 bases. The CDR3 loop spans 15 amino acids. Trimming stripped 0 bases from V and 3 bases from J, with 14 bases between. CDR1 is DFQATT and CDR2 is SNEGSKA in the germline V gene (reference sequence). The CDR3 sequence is CSARDAAPGDTEAFF. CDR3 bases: TGCAGTGCTAGAGATGCGGCACCAGGGGACACTGAAGCTTTCTTT.

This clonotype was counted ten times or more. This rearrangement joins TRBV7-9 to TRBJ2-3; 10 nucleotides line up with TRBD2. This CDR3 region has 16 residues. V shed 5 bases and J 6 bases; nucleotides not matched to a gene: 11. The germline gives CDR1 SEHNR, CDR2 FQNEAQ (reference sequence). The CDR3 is CASSLNSGRVLDTQYF. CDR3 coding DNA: TGTGCCAGCAGCCTCAACAGCGGGAGGGTATTGGATACGCAGTATTTT.

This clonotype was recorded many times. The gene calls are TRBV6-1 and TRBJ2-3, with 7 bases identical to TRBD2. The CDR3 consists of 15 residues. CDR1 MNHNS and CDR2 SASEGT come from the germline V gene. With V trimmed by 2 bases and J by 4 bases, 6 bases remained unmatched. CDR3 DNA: TGTGCCAGCAGTGAACTGGCGGGAGACGCAGATACGCAGTATTTT. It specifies CASSELAGDADTQYF.

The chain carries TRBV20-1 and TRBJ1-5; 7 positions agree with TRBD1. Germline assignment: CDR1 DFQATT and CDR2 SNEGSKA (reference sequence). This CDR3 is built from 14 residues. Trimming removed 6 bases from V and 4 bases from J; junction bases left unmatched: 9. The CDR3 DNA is TGCAGTGCCGTCGGGACAGACGGGAATCAGCCCCAGCATTTT. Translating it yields CSAVGTDGNQPQHF.

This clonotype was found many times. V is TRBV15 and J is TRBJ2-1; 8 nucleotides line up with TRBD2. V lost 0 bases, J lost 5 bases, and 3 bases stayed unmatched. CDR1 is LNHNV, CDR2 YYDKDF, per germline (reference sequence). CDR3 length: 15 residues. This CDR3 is CATSRDREGDNEQFF. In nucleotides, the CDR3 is TGTGCCACCAGCAGAGATCGGGAGGGGGACAATGAGCAGTTCTTC.

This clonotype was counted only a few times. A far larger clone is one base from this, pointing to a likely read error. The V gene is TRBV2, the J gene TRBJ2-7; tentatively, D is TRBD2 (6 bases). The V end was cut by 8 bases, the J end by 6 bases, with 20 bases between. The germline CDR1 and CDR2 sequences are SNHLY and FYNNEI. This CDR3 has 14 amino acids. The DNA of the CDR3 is TGTGCCAGCGGCCCTCTGGGGGGAGCGAGCGAGCAGTACTTC. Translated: CASGPLGGASEQYF. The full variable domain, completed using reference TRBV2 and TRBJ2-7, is EPEVTQTPSHQVTQMGQEVILRCVPISNHLYFYWYRQILGQKVEFLVSFYNNEISEKSEIFDDQFSVERPDGSNFTLKIRSTKLEDSAMYFCASGPLGGASEQYFGPGTRLTVT.

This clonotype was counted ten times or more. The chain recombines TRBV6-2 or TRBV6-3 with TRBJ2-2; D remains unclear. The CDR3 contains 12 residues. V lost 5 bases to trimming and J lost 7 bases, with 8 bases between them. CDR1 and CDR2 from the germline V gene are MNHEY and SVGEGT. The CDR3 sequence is CASSLMVGELFF. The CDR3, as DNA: TGTGCCAGCAGTCTTATGGTCGGGGAGCTGTTTTTT.

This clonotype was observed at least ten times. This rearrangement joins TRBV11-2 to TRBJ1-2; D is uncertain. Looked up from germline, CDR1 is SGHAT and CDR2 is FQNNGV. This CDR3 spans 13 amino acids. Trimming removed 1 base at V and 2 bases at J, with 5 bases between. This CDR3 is CASSLVGNYGYTF. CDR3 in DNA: TGTGCCAGCAGCTTAGTGGGGAACTATGGCTACACCTTC.

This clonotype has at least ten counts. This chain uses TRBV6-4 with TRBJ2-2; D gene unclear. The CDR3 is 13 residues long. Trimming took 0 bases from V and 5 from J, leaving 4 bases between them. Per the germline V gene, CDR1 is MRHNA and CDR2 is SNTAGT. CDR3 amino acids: CASSDSSTGELFF. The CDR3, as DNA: TGTGCCAGCAGTGACTCTTCAACCGGGGAGCTGTTTTTT.

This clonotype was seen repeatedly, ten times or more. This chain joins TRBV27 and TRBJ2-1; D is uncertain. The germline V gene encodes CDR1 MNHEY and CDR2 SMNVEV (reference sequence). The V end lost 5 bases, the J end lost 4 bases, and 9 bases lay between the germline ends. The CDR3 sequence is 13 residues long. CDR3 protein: CASSRLLYNEQFF. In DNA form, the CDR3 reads TGTGCCAGCAGTCGACTGTTGTACAATGAGCAGTTCTTC.

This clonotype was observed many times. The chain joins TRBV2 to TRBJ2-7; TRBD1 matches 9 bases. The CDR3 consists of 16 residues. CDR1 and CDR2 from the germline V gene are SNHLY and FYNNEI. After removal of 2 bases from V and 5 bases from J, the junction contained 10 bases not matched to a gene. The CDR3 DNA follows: TGTGCCAGCAGTGAAATACGAGACAGGGGGTTACACGAGCAGTACTTC. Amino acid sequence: CASSEIRDRGLHEQYF.

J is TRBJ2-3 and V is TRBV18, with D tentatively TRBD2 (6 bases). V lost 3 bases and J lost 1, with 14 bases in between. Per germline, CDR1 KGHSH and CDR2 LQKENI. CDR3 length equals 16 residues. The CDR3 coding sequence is TGTGCCAGCTCACCGGGATCCGGAGGGCGCACAGATACGCAGTATTTT. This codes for CASSPGSGGRTDTQYF.